This note documents a single TCR beta chain sequence. What it binds is not known. TCRdb reprocessed the 5' RACE reads and keeps a single row for each CDR3 protein, giving no DNA. The sample data list roughly 160,000 distinct CDR3 sequences. The data are from a study of T cells expressing NK-cell markers. Study background: Sorted CD3+CD56-NKG2C+, CD3+CD56+NKG2C+ and CD3+CD56+NKG2C- T cells supplied the TCR beta repertoires. The study, taken as a whole, reports: Whether expanded NKG2C-expressing T cell clones recognize HCMV is unknown.

The CDR3 is 12 residues long. The V gene's germline CDR1 is SGHDT and CDR2 YYEEEE. The receptor was derived from a man aged 18-70 years in good health. The specimen sequenced was blood T cells: a sorted CD56 or NKG2C T cell subset, CD4+ or CD8+ T cells, or bulk PBMC T cells (not recorded which). The genes are TRBV5-6 and TRBJ2-7. This CDR3 is CASQFGSREQYF.